Below, 22 T cell receptor beta chains from the same sample are listed, as sequenced in a study of regulatory T cells in long-lasting Graves disease. Specified time point: newly diagnosed GD, antithyroid drugs for less than 3 months. Scientists built the TCR library using RNA that was extracted from PBMCs. To make TCR beta libraries, researchers used iRepertoire HTBI primers and Arm-PCR of CDR3 regions. MiXCR, run by TCRdb on the multiplex PCR reads, gives a single entry per CDR3 protein. The sample lists about 430,000 distinct CDR3 sequences, 15% seen once, with roughly 8% in the top ten. These data are also associated with another study on T cells in Graves' hyperthyroidism and ophthalmopathy.

The sequences come from peripheral blood mononuclear cells (PBMCs), collected at new diagnosis, from a patient treated with antithyroid drugs. These receptors were obtained from a woman aged 40-49 years with Graves disease.

Ten or more counts support this clonotype. V is TRBV12-3 or TRBV12-4 and J is TRBJ2-1, with D maybe TRBD2 (5 bases). Trimming removed 1 base from V and 9 bases from J, with 10 bases in between. The length of the CDR3 is 13 residues. The CDR3 loop reads CASSLGSGIEQFF. The CDR3 coding sequence is TGTGCCAGCAGTTTAGGTTCGGGAATTGAGCAGTTCTTC.

The rearrangement joins TRBV28 to TRBJ1-1; 7 bases align to TRBD1. The CDR3 sequence is 14 residues long. Germline values: CDR1 MDHEN, CDR2 SYDVKM. Trimming at V came to 6 bases and at J to 3 bases, leaving 7 bases not matched to a gene. This CDR3 is CASSTGERYTEAFF. For the CDR3, the DNA is TGTGCCAGCAGCACAGGGGAGCGGTACACTGAAGCTTTCTTT.

This clonotype was recorded at least ten times. This chain connects TRBV20-1 to TRBJ2-3, with TRBD2 matching 7 bases. From germline, CDR1 is DFQATT and CDR2 SNEGSKA (reference sequence). This CDR3 is built from 14 residues. The ends lost 2 bases at V and 2 bases at J; junction bases unmatched: 4. For the CDR3, the DNA is TGCAGTGCTAGAAGACTAGCTCACACAGATACGCAGTATTTT. Amino acids: CSARRLAHTDTQYF.

The J gene is TRBJ2-7, the V gene TRBV28; 9 bases are a match to TRBD1. The J call could be wrong; TRBJ2-5 is a better fit for the DNA end. Germline V gene sequence: CDR1 MDHEN, CDR2 SYDVKM. The CDR3 loop spans 14 amino acids. This CDR3 is CASSHRGLQETQYF. The CDR3 nucleotides are TGTGCCAGCAGTCACAGGGGGCTACAAGAGACCCAGTACTTC.

This clonotype was detected a few times. V usage is TRBV5-4 and J usage is TRBJ2-1, with 8 positions matching TRBD2. The CDR3 sequence is 15 residues long. The germline CDR1 and CDR2 sequences are SGHNT and YYREEE (reference sequence). Trimming at V came to 3 bases and at J to 6 bases, leaving 8 bases not matched to a gene. CDR3 loop: CASSSGTRTSNEQFF. Here the CDR3 DNA reads TGTGCCAGCAGCTCCGGGACTAGGACAAGCAATGAGCAGTTCTTC.

This clonotype occurred many times. The chain couples TRBV2 to TRBJ2-3; the match to TRBD2 covers 8 bases. V was clipped by 8 bases and J by 2 bases; unmatched bases: 6. The length of the CDR3 is 14 residues. CDR1 and CDR2 from the germline V gene are SNHLY and FYNNEI. CDR3 amino acids: CASFRSGATDTQYF. The DNA of the CDR3 is TGTGCCAGCTTCCGTAGCGGGGCCACAGATACGCAGTATTTT.

This clonotype was recorded many times. This chain joins TRBV6-2 or TRBV6-3 and TRBJ2-1, with 7 positions matching TRBD2. The CDR3 is 14 amino acids. The germline V gene has CDR1 MNHEY and CDR2 SVGEGT. The ends lost 5 bases at V and 2 bases at J; junction bases unmatched: 3. CDR3 in DNA: TGTGCCAGCAGTCAAGGACTAGCCTACAATGAGCAGTTCTTC. Protein product: CASSQGLAYNEQFF.

This clonotype has more than one count but fewer than ten. At one end the junction does not follow the germline gene, possibly because of a read error. The V and J genes are TRBV18 and TRBJ1-2, with D unresolved. The CDR3 runs to 13 residues. Per germline, CDR1 KGHSH and CDR2 LQKENI. CDR3: CASPPWAGYGYTF. CDR3 coding DNA: TGTGCCAGCCCACCATGGGCAGGCTATGGCTACACCTTC.

The chain is built from TRBV27 and TRBJ2-7; TRBD2 matches at 15 bases. The germline gives CDR1 MNHEY, CDR2 SMNVEV (reference sequence). CDR3 length equals 15 residues. The ends lost 5 bases at V and 7 bases at J; junction bases unmatched: 6. CDR3: CASSPRTSGRGEQYF. CDR3 DNA sequence: TGTGCCAGCAGTCCGCGGACTAGCGGGAGGGGAGAGCAGTACTTC.

This clonotype showed up many times. V usage is TRBV10-3 and J usage is TRBJ1-5, with D perhaps matching TRBD1 (6 bases). CDR1 is ENHRY and CDR2 is SYGVKD in the germline V gene. The CDR3 sequence is 15 residues long. V lost 4 bases and J 3 bases, leaving 13 bases between the germline ends. The CDR3 DNA sequence: TGTGCCATCAGTGGACCGACAGGCTCCAATCAGCCCCAGCATTTT. Translation gives CAISGPTGSNQPQHF.

The chain combines TRBV30 with TRBJ2-3; D possibly corresponds to TRBD2 (6 bases). Looked up from germline, CDR1 is GTSNPN and CDR2 is SVGIG (reference sequence). The CDR3 length is 14 residues. V was trimmed by 0 bases and J by 1 base, leaving 8 bases between them. The CDR3: CAWSVPGGTDTQYF. CDR3 coding DNA: TGTGCCTGGAGTGTACCGGGGGGCACAGATACGCAGTATTTT.

Ten or more counts support this clonotype. V and J are TRBV28 and TRBJ2-1; the D gene is possibly TRBD2 (5 bases). Looked up from germline, CDR1 is MDHEN and CDR2 is SYDVKM. The CDR3 contains 16 residues. V was shortened by 2 bases and J by 0 bases, with 11 bases between the two germline ends. CDR3 loop: CASSLVWESSYNEQFF. The CDR3 DNA follows: TGTGCCAGCAGTTTAGTGTGGGAGAGCTCCTACAATGAGCAGTTCTTC. Full variable domain (outside the CDR3, taken from reference TRBV28 and TRBJ2-1): DVKVTQSSRYLVKRTGEKVFLECVQDMDHENMFWYRQDPGLGLRLIYFSYDVKMKEKGDIPEGYSVSREKKERFSLILESASTNQTSMYLCASSLVWESSYNEQFFGPGTRLTVL.

This clonotype was detected only a few times. The genes are TRBV5-5 and TRBJ2-1, with TRBD2 matching 15 bases. The germline V gene has CDR1 SGHKS and CDR2 YYEKEE (reference sequence). CDR3 length: 15 amino acids. J lost 5 bases, V lost 4 bases, and 1 base had no gene match. This CDR3 reads CASSGLAGGDNEQFF. DNA of the CDR3: TGTGCCAGCAGCGGACTAGCGGGGGGGGACAATGAGCAGTTCTTC.

Turning to this clonotype: One base away lies a much larger clone, so this may be a sequencing read error. This chain connects TRBV6-2 or TRBV6-3 to TRBJ2-5, with 7 bases identical to TRBD1. Germline lookup yields CDR1 MNHEY and CDR2 SVGEGT. The CDR3 totals 15 residues. CDR3 amino acids: CASSQIQGYQETRYF. The CDR3, as DNA: TGTGCCAGCAGTCAAATACAGGGGTACCAAGAGACCCGGTACTTC.

This clonotype was detected ten times or more. The chain carries TRBV12-3 or TRBV12-4 and TRBJ2-5; D is perhaps TRBD1 (6 bases). This CDR3 has 16 amino acids. The V end was cut by 2 bases, the J end by 0 bases, with 13 bases between. CDR3 loop: CASSLWGPEYQETQYF. The CDR3 DNA reads as TGTGCCAGCAGTTTATGGGGGCCCGAGTACCAAGAGACCCAGTACTTC.

The V and J genes are TRBV11-2 and TRBJ2-1; 9 bases match TRBD1. CDR1 is SGHAT, CDR2 FQNNGV, per germline. This CDR3 is 15 amino acids long. V lost 3 bases, J lost 6 bases, and 6 bases stayed unmatched. The CDR3 DNA is TGTGCCAGCAGCTTGGGGACAGGGCTCGGCAATGAGCAGTTCTTC. This translates into CASSLGTGLGNEQFF.

The sample holds many counts of this clonotype. The CDR3 sequence is CASSLALQGTSYTRGLTDTQYF. CDR3 coding DNA: TGTGCCAGCAGCTTAGCTCTACAAGGGACTAGCTACACCCGGGGCCTCACAGATACGCAGTATTTT. The rearrangement joins TRBV7-6 to TRBJ2-3; TRBD2 agrees at 9 bases. After removal of 0 bases from V and 2 bases from J, the junction contained 21 bases not matched to a gene. This CDR3 spans 22 amino acids. Germline CDR1 is SGHVS and CDR2 is FNYEAQ.

This rearrangement joins TRBV5-1 to TRBJ1-1; maybe TRBD1 (6 bases). V gave up 0 bases and J gave up 6 bases, with 15 bases separating them. Germline V gene sequence: CDR1 SGHRS, CDR2 YFSETQ. This CDR3 is 15 amino acids long. This chain's CDR3 is CASSLADGPGAEAFF. CDR3 in DNA: TGCGCCAGCAGCTTGGCAGACGGGCCAGGGGCTGAAGCTTTCTTT.

The chain carries TRBV4-3 and TRBJ1-1; possibly TRBD1 for D (6 bases). Germline V lookup: CDR1 LGHNA, CDR2 YSLEER. Trimming left V 4 bases short and J 3 bases short, with 15 bases between. This CDR3 has 15 amino acids. The CDR3 is CASSRYRDGDTEAFF. DNA for the CDR3: TGCGCCAGCAGCCGATACAGGGATGGGGACACTGAAGCTTTCTTT.

At least ten counts were recorded for this clonotype. CDR3 sequence reads: CASIKPKTGVYTEAFF. CDR3 DNA sequence: TGTGCCAGCATCAAACCGAAGACAGGGGTTTACACTGAAGCTTTCTTT. The chain employs TRBV6-1 and TRBJ1-1; 8 nucleotides line up with TRBD1. Germline V CDR1 and CDR2: MNHNS, SASEGT. With 7 bases clipped from V and 3 bases from J, the junction kept 13 bases outside the gene matches. The CDR3 loop spans 16 amino acids.

This clonotype was counted many times. The V and J genes are TRBV2 and TRBJ2-2, with D perhaps TRBD1 or TRBD2 (6 bases each). The CDR3 spans 15 residues. In germline, CDR1 is SNHLY, CDR2 FYNNEI. Trimming cost V 2 bases and J 4 bases, with 11 bases left between them. CDR3 in amino acids: CASSEWGAPTGELFF. Written as DNA, the CDR3 is TGTGCCAGCAGTGAATGGGGGGCGCCCACCGGGGAGCTGTTTTTT.

This clonotype was seen at least ten times. The chain recombines TRBV29-1 with TRBJ1-3, with D tentatively TRBD1 (5 bases). CDR1 is SQVTM and CDR2 is ANQGSEA in the germline V gene. This CDR3 has 14 amino acids. Between the trimmed V and J ends, which lost 3 bases and 3 bases, there was a span of 12 bases. The CDR3 bases are TGCAGCGTTGATATATGGGGCTTTGGAAACACCATATATTTT. Translated: CSVDIWGFGNTIYF.